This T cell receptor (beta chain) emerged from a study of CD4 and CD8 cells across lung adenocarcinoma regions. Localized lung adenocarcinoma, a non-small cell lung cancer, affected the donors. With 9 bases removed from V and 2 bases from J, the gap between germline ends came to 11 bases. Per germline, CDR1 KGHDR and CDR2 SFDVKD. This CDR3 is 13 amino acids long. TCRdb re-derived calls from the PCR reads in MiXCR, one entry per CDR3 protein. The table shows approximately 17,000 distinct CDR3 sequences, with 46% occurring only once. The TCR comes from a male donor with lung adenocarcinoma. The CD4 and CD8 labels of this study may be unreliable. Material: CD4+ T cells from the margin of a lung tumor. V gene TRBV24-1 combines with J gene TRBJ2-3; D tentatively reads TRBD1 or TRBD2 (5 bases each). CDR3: CATGGPSTDTQYF. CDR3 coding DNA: TGTGCCACCGGGGGACCTTCCACAGATACGCAGTATTTT.